These T cell receptor beta chains were read from a single sample in a study of T cell responses to AZD1222 COVID-19 vaccine. Profiled with immunoSEQ multiplex PCR; TCRdb holds only in-frame clones, not every one. The table shows approximately 160,000 clones, with 90% occurring only once. Sequenced material: peripheral blood, taken on day 0 of AZD1222 vaccination. Receptors originate from an adult in good health. The CDR3 runs from the conserved cysteine through the conserved F or W. A D gene is named only where the DNA matches it firmly. Not all rows give a size; the values are once, few, many and, for expanded clones, a class.

D: .
V: TRBV2
J: TRBJ2-1
size: .
length: 13
CDR3: CASRFQGFNEQFF
DNA: TGTGCCAGCAGGTTCCAAGGGTTCAATGAGCAGTTCTTC

D: .
V: TRBV27
J: TRBJ2-7
size: .
length: 14
CDR3: CATQTPGEAYEQYF
DNA: TGTGCCACCCAGACTCCGGGCGAGGCCTACGAGCAGTACTTC

D: .
V: TRBV28
J: TRBJ2-4
size: once
length: 10
CDR3: CASRGNIQYF
DNA: TGTGCCAGCAGGGGAAACATTCAGTACTTC

D: .
V: TRBV19
J: TRBJ1-2
size: .
length: 14
CDR3: CASSIDTTLPGYTF
DNA: TGTGCCAGTAGTATTGACACCACCCTTCCGGGCTACACCTTC

D: .
V: TRBV12-3/TRBV12-4
J: TRBJ1-6
size: .
length: 12
CDR3: CASSLSGSPLHF
DNA: TGTGCCAGCAGTTTGTCTGGTTCACCCCTCCACTTT

D: .
V: TRBV11-3
J: TRBJ1-3
size: .
length: 18
CDR3: CASSLRGAGGLDGNTIYF
DNA: TGTGCCAGCAGCTTACGAGGAGCTGGGGGACTTGATGGAAACACCATATATTTT

D: TRBD1
V: TRBV10-2
J: TRBJ1-6
size: .
length: 14
CDR3: CASSADRGNSPLHF
DNA: TGCGCCAGCAGTGCGGACAGGGGAAATTCACCCCTCCACTTT

D: TRBD2
V: TRBV2
J: TRBJ2-5
size: .
length: 15
CDR3: CASSELSGGAETQYF
DNA: TGTGCCAGCAGTGAACTTAGCGGGGGGGCCGAGACCCAGTACTTC

D: TRBD1
V: TRBV5-8
J: TRBJ1-2
size: .
length: 14
CDR3: CASSYRGGSYGYTF
DNA: TGTGCCAGCAGCTACAGGGGTGGGAGCTATGGCTACACCTTC

D: .
V: TRBV9
J: TRBJ2-2
size: .
length: 15
CDR3: CASSVVWGLSGELFF
DNA: TGTGCCAGCAGCGTAGTTTGGGGGCTGAGCGGGGAGCTGTTTTTT

D: .
V: TRBV2
J: TRBJ1-1
size: .
length: 12
CDR3: CATRGALGEAFF
DNA: TGTGCCACTCGGGGGGCCCTCGGTGAAGCTTTCTTT

D: .
V: TRBV7-2
J: TRBJ1-3
size: .
length: 15
CDR3: CASSFNTQAGNTIYF
DNA: TGTGCCAGCAGCTTCAATACACAAGCTGGAAACACCATATATTTT

D: .
V: TRBV5-6
J: TRBJ2-5
size: .
length: 14
CDR3: CASILYPLSETQYF
DNA: TGTGCCAGCATCTTGTACCCCCTGTCTGAGACCCAGTACTTC

D: .
V: TRBV30
J: TRBJ1-2
size: .
length: 11
CDR3: CAWSLNYGYTF
DNA: TGTGCCTGGAGTTTAAACTATGGCTACACCTTC

D: TRBD2
V: TRBV14
J: TRBJ2-3
size: .
length: 19
CDR3: CASSQEWMGWLAGADTQYF
DNA: TGTGCCAGCAGCCAAGAATGGATGGGGTGGCTAGCGGGCGCAGATACGCAGTATTTT

D: .
V: TRBV27
J: TRBJ2-1
size: .
length: 15
CDR3: CASSFPAAKYNEQFF
DNA: TGTGCCAGCAGTTTCCCAGCAGCTAAGTACAATGAGCAGTTCTTC

D: .
V: TRBV2
J: TRBJ1-3
size: .
length: 13
CDR3: CASSLASGNTIYF
DNA: TGTGCCAGCAGTTTAGCATCTGGAAACACCATATATTTT

D: .
V: TRBV30
J: TRBJ2-1
size: .
length: 13
CDR3: CAWSKKGGNEQFF
DNA: TGTGCCTGGAGTAAAAAGGGGGGCAATGAGCAGTTCTTC

D: .
V: TRBV3-1/TRBV3-2
J: TRBJ2-3
size: .
length: 14
CDR3: CASSLEQDRGTQYF
DNA: TGTGCCAGCAGCCTGGAACAGGATCGGGGTACGCAGTATTTT

D: TRBD1
V: TRBV7-8
J: TRBJ1-1
size: .
length: 15
CDR3: CASSKRQGTNTEAFF
DNA: TGTGCCAGCAGCAAGAGACAGGGGACTAACACTGAAGCTTTCTTT

D: TRBD1
V: TRBV10-1
J: TRBJ1-4
size: .
length: 16
CDR3: CASSEQRDRLEEKLFF
DNA: TGCGCCAGCAGTGAACAACGGGACAGGCTGGAGGAAAAACTGTTTTTT

D: TRBD1
V: TRBV6-5
J: TRBJ1-5
size: .
length: 15
CDR3: CASRRQGAQGQPQHF
DNA: TGTGCCAGCAGACGACAGGGGGCGCAGGGTCAGCCCCAGCATTTT

D: .
V: TRBV18
J: TRBJ1-5
size: .
length: 14
CDR3: CASSPPPGGTAQHF
DNA: TGTGCCAGCTCACCACCCCCGGGTGGTACGGCCCAGCATTTT

D: .
V: TRBV30
J: TRBJ1-3
size: .
length: 12
CDR3: CAWKGIGNTIYF
DNA: TGTGCCTGGAAGGGGATCGGAAACACCATATATTTT

D: .
V: TRBV6-5
J: TRBJ1-2
size: .
length: 12
CDR3: CASGTVAYGYTF
DNA: TGTGCCAGCGGTACAGTTGCCTATGGCTACACCTTC

D: .
V: TRBV11-2
J: TRBJ1-2
size: .
length: 12
CDR3: CASSLEGLGYTF
DNA: TGTGCCAGCAGCTTAGAAGGGCTTGGCTACACCTTC

D: .
V: TRBV3-1/TRBV3-2
J: TRBJ2-5
size: .
length: 12
CDR3: CASSQGEETQYF
DNA: TGTGCCAGCAGCCAAGGGGAAGAGACCCAGTACTTC

D: TRBD1
V: TRBV4-1
J: TRBJ1-4
size: .
length: 15
CDR3: CASSQEGTGDEKLFF
DNA: TGCGCCAGCAGCCAGGAGGGGACAGGGGATGAAAAACTGTTTTTT

D: .
V: TRBV28
J: TRBJ1-1
size: few
length: 15
CDR3: CASSPYRTGYTEAFF
DNA: TGTGCCAGCAGTCCCTATCGTACAGGGTACACTGAAGCTTTCTTT

D: .
V: TRBV4-2
J: TRBJ2-5
size: .
length: 16
CDR3: CASSQDLTGARETQYF
DNA: TGTGCCAGCAGCCAAGATCTTACGGGGGCCCGGGAGACCCAGTACTTC